The 7 T cell receptor beta chains in this list originate from one sample, sequenced in a study of a mutant IDH1 vaccine in newly diagnosed glioma. Antigens for these TCRs are unknown. Time point denoted: week 11, during vaccination. Doses of 300 ug of mutant IDH1 20-mer peptide were given with topical imiquimod. Only in-frame clones appear in the TCRdb table, and some are missing; sequencing was by immunoSEQ multiplex PCR. The data contain 100,000 to 150,000 clones, over 75% of them singletons. The source material was PBMCs, sampled from a glioma patient whose treatment included an IDH1 peptide vaccine. These receptors all stem from a man aged 40-49 years with glioma.

The CDR3 region has the DNA TGTGCCAGCAGCTTCGGGGGACAGGCGGTGGAGACCCAGTACTTC. It encodes CASSFGGQAVETQYF. The rearrangement uses TRBV7-2 and TRBJ2-5; 8 bases agree with TRBD1. The CDR3 contains 15 residues. V gave up 3 bases and J gave up 5 bases; unmatched junction bases: 8. Germline CDR1 SGHTA, CDR2 FQGNSA. Drawing the rest from reference TRBV7-2 and TRBJ2-5, the complete variable domain is GAGVSQSPSNKVTEKGKDVELRCDPISGHTALYWYRQSLGQGLEFLIYFQGNSAPDKSGLPSDRFSAERTGGSVSTLTIQRTQQEDSAVYLCASSFGGQAVETQYFGPGTRLLVL.

The V gene is TRBV5-1, the J gene TRBJ2-2, with a weak D call TRBD2 (5 bases). The CDR3 runs to 15 residues. Germline V CDR1 and CDR2: SGHRS, YFSETQ. Trimming took 0 bases from V and 0 from J, leaving 6 bases between them. The CDR3 nucleotides are TGCGCCAGCAGCTTGGAGCGGTCGAACACCGGGGAGCTGTTTTTT. Its protein is CASSLERSNTGELFF. Based on the CDR3 plus reference TRBV5-1 and TRBJ2-2, the full variable domain is KAGVTQTPRYLIKTRGQQVTLSCSPISGHRSVSWYQQTPGQGLQFLFEYFSETQRNKGNFPGRFSGRQFSNSRSEMNVSTLELGDSALYLCASSLERSNTGELFFGEGSRLTVL.

The chain recombines TRBV19 with TRBJ1-1; 7 bases align to TRBD1. The V and J ends lost 8 bases and 0 bases, in that order; junction bases with no gene match: 9. CDR1 is LNHDA, CDR2 SQIVND, per germline (reference sequence). CDR3 length equals 15 residues. This CDR3 is CASLRDSRVNTEAFF. The DNA of the CDR3 is TGTGCCAGTCTCCGGGACAGCAGAGTGAACACTGAAGCTTTCTTT.

The chain is built from TRBV6-5 and TRBJ2-3; 7 positions agree with TRBD1. This CDR3 comprises 14 residues. Germline values: CDR1 MNHEY, CDR2 SVGAGI. The junction had 6 bases not matched to a gene; V was cut back by 5 bases and J by 4 bases. This chain's CDR3 is CASSLRQGADTQYF. CDR3 sequence (DNA): TGTGCCAGCAGTCTTCGACAGGGCGCAGATACGCAGTATTTT.

J is TRBJ2-3 and V is TRBV6-5, with a possible D match to TRBD1 (6 bases). The CDR3 runs 16 residues. Germline V gene lookup returns CDR1 MNHEY and CDR2 SVGAGI. V lost 4 bases to trimming and J lost 2 bases, with 16 bases between them. The CDR3 spells CASSSSGVLTTDTQYF. The CDR3 DNA reads as TGTGCCAGCAGTTCTTCAGGGGTTTTAACCACAGATACGCAGTATTTT.

The rearrangement links TRBV7-9 to TRBJ2-5, with D possibly being TRBD1 or TRBD2 (5 bases each). Germline loops: CDR1 SEHNR, CDR2 FQNEAQ (reference sequence). The V and J ends lost 5 bases and 3 bases respectively, with 16 bases between them. There are 15 residues in the CDR3. Here the CDR3 reads CASSPAIGAKETQYF. CDR3 bases: TGTGCCAGCAGCCCCGCTATCGGGGCGAAAGAGACCCAGTACTTC. Based on the CDR3 plus reference TRBV7-9 and TRBJ2-5, the full variable domain is DTGVSQNPRHKITKRGQNVTFRCDPISEHNRLYWYRQTLGQGPEFLTYFQNEAQLEKSRLLSDRFSAERPKGSFSTLEIQRTEQGDSAMYLCASSPAIGAKETQYFGPGTRLLVL.

The CDR3 DNA is TGTGCCAGCAGTTTGGGGACTAGCGGCTACGAGCAGTACTTC. This translates into CASSLGTSGYEQYF. The J gene is TRBJ2-7, the V gene TRBV28, with TRBD2 identical over 11 bases. CDR1 and CDR2 (germline): MDHEN, SYDVKM. Trimming took 3 bases from V and 3 from J; bases not matched to a gene: 1. CDR3 length: 14 amino acids.